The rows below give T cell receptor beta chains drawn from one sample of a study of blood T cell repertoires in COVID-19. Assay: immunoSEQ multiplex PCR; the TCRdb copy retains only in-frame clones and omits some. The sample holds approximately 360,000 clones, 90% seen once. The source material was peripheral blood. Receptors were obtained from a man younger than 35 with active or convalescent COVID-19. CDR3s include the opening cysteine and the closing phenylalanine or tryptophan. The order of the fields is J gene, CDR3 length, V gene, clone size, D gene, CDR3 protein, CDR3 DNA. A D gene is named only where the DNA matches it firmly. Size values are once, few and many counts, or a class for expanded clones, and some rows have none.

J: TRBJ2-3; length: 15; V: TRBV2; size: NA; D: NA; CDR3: CASSESPADTDTQYF; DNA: TGTGCCAGCAGTGAAAGCCCAGCGGACACAGATACGCAGTATTTT
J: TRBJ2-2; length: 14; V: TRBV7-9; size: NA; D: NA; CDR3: CASRDHTAVGELFF; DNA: TGTGCCAGCAGGGATCATACCGCGGTCGGGGAGCTGTTTTTT
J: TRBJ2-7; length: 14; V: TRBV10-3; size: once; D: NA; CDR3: CAITPPGDTCEQYF; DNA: TGTGCCATCACCCCCCCCGGGGACACTTGCGAGCAGTACTTC
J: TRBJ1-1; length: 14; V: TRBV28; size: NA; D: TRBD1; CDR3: CASSLGQLNTEAFF; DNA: TGTGCCAGCAGTTTGGGACAGTTGAACACTGAAGCTTTCTTT
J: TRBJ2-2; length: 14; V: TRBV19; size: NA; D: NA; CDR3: CASRLYVNTGELFF; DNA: TGTGCCAGTAGATTGTATGTGAACACCGGGGAGCTGTTTTTT
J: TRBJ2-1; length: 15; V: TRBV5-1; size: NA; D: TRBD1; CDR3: CASSRGGTGEHEQFF; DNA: TGCGCCAGCAGCCGAGGAGGGACAGGGGAACATGAGCAGTTCTTC
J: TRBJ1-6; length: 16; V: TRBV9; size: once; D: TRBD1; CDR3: CASSHTGTGGVSPLHF; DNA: TGTGCCAGCAGCCATACCGGGACAGGGGGCGTTTCACCCCTCCACTTT
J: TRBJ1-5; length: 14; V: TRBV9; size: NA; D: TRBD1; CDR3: CASSVGDRGEPQHF; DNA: TGTGCCAGCAGCGTCGGGGACAGAGGGGAGCCCCAGCATTTT
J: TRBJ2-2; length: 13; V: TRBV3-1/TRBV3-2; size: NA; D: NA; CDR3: CASSRWGGGELFF; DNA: TGTGCCAGCAGCCGCTGGGGCGGCGGGGAGCTGTTTTTT
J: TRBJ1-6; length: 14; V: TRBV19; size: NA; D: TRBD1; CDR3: CASSRLPGGSPLHF; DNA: TGTGCCAGTAGTCGACTGCCAGGGGGATCACCCCTCCACTTT
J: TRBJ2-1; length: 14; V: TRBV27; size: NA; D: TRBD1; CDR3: CASNPGTGVYEQFF; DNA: TGTGCCAGCAATCCCGGGACAGGGGTGTATGAGCAGTTCTTC
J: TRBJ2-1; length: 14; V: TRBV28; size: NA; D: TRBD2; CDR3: CASSSTSGSHEQFF; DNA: TGTGCCAGCAGTTCTACTAGCGGGAGTCACGAGCAGTTCTTC
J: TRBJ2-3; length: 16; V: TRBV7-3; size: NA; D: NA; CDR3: CASSLKAGRLTDTQYF; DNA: TGTGCCAGCAGCTTAAAGGCCGGTCGACTCACAGATACGCAGTATTTT
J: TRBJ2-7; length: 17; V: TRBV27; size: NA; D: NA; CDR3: CASSSTPGSLRSYEQYF; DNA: TGTGCCAGCAGTTCGACCCCCGGCAGCCTCAGGTCCTACGAGCAGTACTTC
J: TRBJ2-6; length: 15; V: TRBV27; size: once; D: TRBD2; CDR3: CASSFGAGEGNVLTF; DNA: TGTGCCAGCAGCTTTGGGGCGGGGGAAGGCAACGTGCTGACTTTC
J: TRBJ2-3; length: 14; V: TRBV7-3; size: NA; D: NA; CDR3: CASSPGELTDTQYF; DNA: TGTGCCAGCAGCCCCGGGGAGCTTACAGATACGCAGTATTTT
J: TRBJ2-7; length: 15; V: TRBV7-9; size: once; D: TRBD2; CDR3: CASSLVGGGANEQYF; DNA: TGTGCCAGCAGCTTAGTCGGCGGGGGGGCCAACGAGCAGTACTTC
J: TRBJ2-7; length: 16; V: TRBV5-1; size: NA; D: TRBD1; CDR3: CASSLGSGQGKYEQYF; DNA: TGCGCCAGCAGCTTAGGCTCCGGACAGGGTAAATACGAGCAGTACTTC
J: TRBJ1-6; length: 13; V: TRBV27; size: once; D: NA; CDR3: CAAGSSYNSPLHF; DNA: TGTGCCGCGGGAAGCTCCTATAATTCACCCCTCCACTTT
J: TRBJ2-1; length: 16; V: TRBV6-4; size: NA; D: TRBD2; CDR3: CASSTTSGGPPNEQFF; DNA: TGTGCCAGCAGTACCACTAGCGGGGGGCCTCCCAATGAGCAGTTCTTC
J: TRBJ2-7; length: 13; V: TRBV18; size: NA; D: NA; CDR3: CASSPGPNYEQYF; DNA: TGTGCCAGCTCACCAGGGCCGAACTACGAGCAGTACTTC